Below, 27 T cell receptor beta chains from the same sample are listed, as sequenced in a study of blood T cell repertoires in COVID-19. TCRdb's table, derived via immunoSEQ multiplex PCR, lists solely in-frame clones and lacks some. This repertoire shows 50,000 to 70,000 clones, roughly 80% found once; its top ten account for around 10%. What was sequenced was peripheral blood. The receptors come from a man older than 75 with COVID-19, enrolled during active disease.

The chain has TRBV10-3 and TRBJ1-2; perhaps TRBD1 as D (5 bases). The germline CDR1 and CDR2 sequences are ENHRY and SYGVKD. Deletions cut 2 bases from V and 8 bases from J, with 15 bases between. CDR3 length: 14 amino acids. CDR3 protein: CAISEGISGNGYTF. CDR3 bases: TGTGCCATCAGTGAGGGTATTTCAGGGAACGGCTACACCTTC.

The chain uses TRBV6-5 and TRBJ1-4; a possible D gene is TRBD1 (5 bases). The CDR3 length is 15 residues. Per germline, CDR1 MNHEY and CDR2 SVGAGI. Between the trimmed V and J ends, which lost 0 bases and 7 bases, there was a span of 12 bases. CDR3 protein: CASSYSAGVGEKLFF. CDR3 bases: TGTGCCAGCAGTTACTCTGCGGGGGTCGGTGAAAAACTGTTTTTT.

The chain employs TRBV6-2 or TRBV6-3 and TRBJ1-1, with 10 positions matching TRBD1. Germline loops: CDR1 MNHEY, CDR2 SVGEGT. This CDR3 comprises 18 residues. The J segment lost 1 base and the V segment lost 2 bases, leaving 10 bases of the junction unmatched. The CDR3 spells CASSYPDRGLRENTEAFF. CDR3 coding DNA: TGTGCCAGCAGTTACCCTGACAGGGGGCTCAGGGAGAACACTGAAGCTTTCTTT.

The chain recombines TRBV10-3 with TRBJ1-5; 7 bases align to TRBD1. J was trimmed by 2 bases and V by 6 bases; bases with no gene match: 4. The CDR3 is 14 amino acids. Germline V gene lookup returns CDR1 ENHRY and CDR2 SYGVKD. The CDR3 nucleotides read TGTGCCATCAGGGAAGACAGGGGCAATCAGCCCCAGCATTTT. It is translated as CAIREDRGNQPQHF.

The V and J genes are TRBV6-6 and TRBJ1-1; a possible D gene is TRBD1 (5 bases). The germline CDR1 and CDR2 sequences are MNHNY and SVGAGI (reference sequence). V dropped 7 bases and J dropped 1 base, with 16 bases sitting between them. The CDR3 covers 15 residues. The CDR3 DNA reads as TGTGCCAGCACCCTCCTGGACACCTCGAACACTGAAGCTTTCTTT. This sequence encodes CASTLLDTSNTEAFF.

The CDR3 reads CASSLWDRGPLMNKNEQFF. The CDR3 region has the DNA TGTGCCAGCAGCCTATGGGACAGGGGGCCCCTCATGAATAAGAATGAGCAGTTCTTC. This rearrangement joins TRBV6-2 or TRBV6-3 to TRBJ2-1; 12 nucleotides align to TRBD1. The CDR3 is 19 residues long. V lost 6 bases, J lost 7 bases, and 19 bases stayed unmatched. CDR1 is MNHEY and CDR2 is SVGEGT in the germline V gene.

V usage is TRBV3-1 (or the pseudogene TRBV3-2) and J usage is TRBJ2-1; 8 positions agree with TRBD1. This CDR3 has 16 residues. V trimming: 3 bases; J trimming: 6 bases; junction bases outside the gene matches: 10. Germline CDR1 LGHDT, CDR2 YNNKEL (reference sequence). The DNA for the CDR3 is TGTGCCAGCAGCCAGTCGGCCCGGACAGGGACCAATGAGCAGTTCTTC. Translating it yields CASSQSARTGTNEQFF.

This clone was observed a handful of times. The chain joins TRBV7-2 to TRBJ1-1; 7 nucleotides agree with TRBD1. Per germline, CDR1 SGHTA and CDR2 FQGNSA. This CDR3 spans 13 amino acids. J gave up 2 bases and V 5 bases, and 2 bases lay outside the gene matches. The CDR3: CASSGQVNTEAFF. The CDR3 DNA follows: TGTGCCAGCAGCGGACAGGTAAACACTGAAGCTTTCTTT.

This clone showed up just once. The V and J genes are TRBV6-5 and TRBJ2-5; 9 nucleotides agree with TRBD2. Per the germline V gene, CDR1 is MNHEY and CDR2 is SVGAGI. Trimming cost V 5 bases and J 1 base; bases outside gene matches: 5. CDR3 length: 15 amino acids. The CDR3 region is CASSPVAGAQETQYF. In nucleotides, the CDR3 is TGTGCCAGCAGTCCCGTAGCGGGGGCCCAAGAGACCCAGTACTTC.

V and J are TRBV7-3 and TRBJ2-3; possibly TRBD2 for D (6 bases). Germline V lookup: CDR1 SGHTA, CDR2 FQGTGA. Trimming left V 4 bases short and J 4 bases short, with 9 bases between. The CDR3 runs to 13 residues. CDR3 in DNA: TGTGCCAGCAGCTCCCAGCGGGCAGATACGCAGTATTTT. Protein: CASSSQRADTQYF.

The chain carries TRBV5-4 and TRBJ2-1; perhaps TRBD1 as D (6 bases). The CDR3 covers 13 residues. From germline, CDR1 is SGHNT and CDR2 YYREEE (reference sequence). V was shortened by 2 bases and J by 8 bases, with 11 bases between the two germline ends. DNA of the CDR3: TGTGCCAGCAGCTTTCCTTCAGGGGATGAGCAGTTCTTC. This encodes CASSFPSGDEQFF. Full variable domain (outside the CDR3, taken from reference TRBV5-4 and TRBJ2-1): ETGVTQSPTHLIKTRGQQVTLRCSSQSGHNTVSWYQQALGQGPQFIFQYYREEENGRGNFPPRFSGLQFPNYSSELNVNALELDDSALYLCASSFPSGDEQFFGPGTRLTVL.

The genes are TRBV2 and TRBJ1-4; maybe TRBD1 (5 bases). This CDR3 comprises 15 residues. The germline CDR1 and CDR2 sequences are SNHLY and FYNNEI. Trimming pared 6 bases from V and 8 bases from J, leaving 19 bases between. The CDR3 coding sequence is TGTGCCAGCAGGCCTTTGGGGGGGTTAAACGAAAAACTGTTTTTT. It specifies CASRPLGGLNEKLFF.

This sequence joins TRBV24-1 and TRBJ2-1; 10 positions agree with TRBD1. The trim removed 4 bases at V and 0 bases at J, leaving 2 bases unmatched. This CDR3 spans 16 amino acids. Germline loops: CDR1 KGHDR, CDR2 SFDVKD. CDR3 loop: CATSDRDRGSYNEQFF. DNA for the CDR3: TGTGCCACCAGTGACCGGGACAGGGGCTCCTACAATGAGCAGTTCTTC.

V gene TRBV15 combines with J gene TRBJ1-5, with TRBD1 matching 9 bases. Per the germline V gene, CDR1 is LNHNV and CDR2 is YYDKDF (reference sequence). The CDR3 is 16 amino acids. Unmatched junction bases numbered 7, after V lost 5 bases and J lost 2 bases. For the CDR3, the DNA is TGTGCCACCAGCGGCGGGACAGGGTTTCGCAATCAGCCCCAGCATTTT. Its protein is CATSGGTGFRNQPQHF.

The gene calls are TRBV7-7 and TRBJ2-3; a weak D match, TRBD1 (7 bases). The germline V gene encodes CDR1 SSHAT and CDR2 FNYEAQ (reference sequence). The CDR3 spans 15 residues. The V and J ends lost 5 bases and 6 bases respectively, with 18 bases between them. CDR3 in amino acids: CASSRGEGGEDTQYF. The CDR3 nucleotides are TGTGCCAGCAGCCGCGGGGAAGGGGGCGAGGATACGCAGTATTTT.

J is TRBJ1-2 and V is TRBV5-1; TRBD1 is a possible D gene (5 bases). V was clipped by 3 bases and J by 7 bases, with 13 bases between them. The CDR3 length is 13 residues. Looked up from germline, CDR1 is SGHRS and CDR2 is YFSETQ. CDR3 region: CASSSQGIRGYTF. The CDR3 bases are TGCGCCAGCAGCTCCCAGGGAATTCGTGGCTACACCTTC.

The V gene is TRBV4-2, the J gene TRBJ1-2, with 9 nucleotides matching TRBD1. Germline values: CDR1 LGHNA, CDR2 YNFKEQ. V lost 3 bases and J lost 6; bases outside the gene matches: 8. The CDR3 consists of 15 residues. The CDR3 region has the DNA TGTGCCAGCAGCCACCGCGGGACAGGGAGAAATGGCTACACCTTC. This encodes CASSHRGTGRNGYTF.

DNA of the CDR3: TGCGCCAGCAGCCAGGGGAGGGACAGGGACACTGAAGCTTTCTTT. Its protein is CASSQGRDRDTEAFF. V and J are TRBV4-3 and TRBJ1-1; 9 bases line up with TRBD1. Looked up from germline, CDR1 is LGHNA and CDR2 is YSLEER. Trimming took 3 bases from V and 3 from J; bases not matched to a gene: 5. The CDR3 covers 15 residues.

The genes are TRBV6-2 or TRBV6-3 and TRBJ2-7; no clear D gene. This CDR3 has 13 amino acids. Germline assignment: CDR1 MNHEY and CDR2 SVGEGT. The V end was cut by 2 bases, the J end by 6 bases, with 11 bases between. CDR3 sequence: CASSYAPRSEQYV. CDR3 sequence (DNA): TGTGCCAGCAGTTACGCACCGCGGAGCGAGCAGTACGTC.

The chain links TRBV6-5 to TRBJ1-2; perhaps TRBD1 as D (6 bases). In germline, CDR1 is MNHEY, CDR2 SVGAGI. CDR3 length equals 14 residues. The germline V and J ends were trimmed by 0 bases and 7 bases, with 12 bases remaining between them. The CDR3 DNA reads TGTGCCAGCAGTTACTCACGGGGGGCGGTTGGCTACACCTTC. Protein sequence: CASSYSRGAVGYTF.

The J gene is TRBJ2-1, the V gene TRBV9; perhaps TRBD1 as D (7 bases). V was trimmed by 0 bases and J by 1 base, leaving 20 bases between them. From germline, CDR1 is SGDLS and CDR2 YYNGEE. This CDR3 has 19 residues. CDR3 in amino acids: CASSVVGGGYGGSYNEQFF. In DNA form, the CDR3 reads TGTGCCAGCAGCGTAGTCGGAGGGGGCTACGGTGGATCCTACAATGAGCAGTTCTTC.

The chain has TRBV7-3 and TRBJ1-1, with 9 nucleotides matching TRBD1. V lost 5 bases, J lost 4 bases, and 8 bases stayed unmatched. The CDR3 covers 15 residues. CDR1 is SGHTA and CDR2 is FQGTGA in the germline V gene. CDR3 nucleotides: TGTGCCAGCAGCGGGGGGACAGGGAAGGGCACTGAAGCTTTCTTT. Its protein is CASSGGTGKGTEAFF.

This clone was seen just once. The chain couples TRBV6-2 or TRBV6-3 to TRBJ2-1; possible D gene TRBD2, 6 bases. The germline V gene encodes CDR1 MNHEY and CDR2 SVGEGT. This CDR3 is 14 amino acids long. V dropped 6 bases and J dropped 2 bases, with 11 bases sitting between them. The CDR3 sequence is CASSRDSTYNEQFF. CDR3 nucleotides: TGTGCCAGCAGCCGGGACTCCACCTACAATGAGCAGTTCTTC.

The rearrangement links TRBV6-2 or TRBV6-3 to TRBJ2-7, with a tentative D call TRBD1 (6 bases). Germline assignment: CDR1 MNHEY and CDR2 SVGEGT. The CDR3 contains 15 residues. The ends were cut back, 2 bases at V and 7 bases at J, with 18 bases in the middle. The DNA for the CDR3 is TGTGCCAGCAGTTACCAATCTAGGGGGTCTTCTGAGCAGTACTTC. Residues: CASSYQSRGSSEQYF.

This sequence joins TRBV5-1 and TRBJ1-5; possibly TRBD1 for D (6 bases). This CDR3 has 14 residues. Germline V gives CDR1 SGHRS, CDR2 YFSETQ. The V gene lost 3 bases and the J gene lost 2 bases, with 9 bases spanning the gap. CDR3 amino acids: CASSSGVGNQPQHF. In DNA, the CDR3 is TGCGCCAGCAGCTCAGGGGTTGGCAATCAGCCCCAGCATTTT.

The chain joins TRBV30 to TRBJ2-7; the match to TRBD2 covers 12 bases. With 2 bases clipped from V and 7 bases from J, the junction kept 3 bases outside the gene matches. Germline CDR1 GTSNPN, CDR2 SVGIG (reference sequence). The CDR3 loop spans 13 amino acids. Here the CDR3 DNA reads TGTGCCTGGAGTCTAGCGGGAGGGCATGAGCAGTACGTC. This encodes CAWSLAGGHEQYV.

The chain combines TRBV5-4 with TRBJ2-3, with 9 bases matching TRBD2. V gave up 1 base and J gave up 2 bases; unmatched junction bases: 5. Per germline, CDR1 SGHNT and CDR2 YYREEE (reference sequence). The CDR3 loop spans 16 amino acids. CDR3 sequence (DNA): TGTGCCAGCAGCTTGTGGACTAGCGAGCTCACAGATACGCAGTATTTT. It is translated as CASSLWTSELTDTQYF.